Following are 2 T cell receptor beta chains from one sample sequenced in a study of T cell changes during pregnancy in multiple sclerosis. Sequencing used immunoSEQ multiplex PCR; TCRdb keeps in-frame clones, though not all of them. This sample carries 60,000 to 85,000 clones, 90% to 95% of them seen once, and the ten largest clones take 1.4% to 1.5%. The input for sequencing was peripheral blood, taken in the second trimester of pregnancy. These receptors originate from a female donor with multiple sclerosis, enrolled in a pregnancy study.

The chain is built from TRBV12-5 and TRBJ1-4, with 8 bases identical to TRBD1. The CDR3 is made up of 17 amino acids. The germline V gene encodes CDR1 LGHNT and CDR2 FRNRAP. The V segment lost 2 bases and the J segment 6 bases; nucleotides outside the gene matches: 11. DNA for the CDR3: TGTGCTAGTGGTTTGTTGATAGGATTACAGGGGGATGAAAAACTGTTTTTT. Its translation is CASGLLIGLQGDEKLFF.

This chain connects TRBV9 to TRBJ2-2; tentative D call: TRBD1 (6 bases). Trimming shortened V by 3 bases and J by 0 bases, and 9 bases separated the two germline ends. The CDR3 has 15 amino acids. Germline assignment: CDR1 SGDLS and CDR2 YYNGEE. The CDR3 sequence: CASSEQGPNTGELFF. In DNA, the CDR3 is TGTGCCAGCAGCGAACAGGGACCGAACACCGGGGAGCTGTTTTTT.